Detailed here is one T cell receptor beta chain. The sample comes from a study of blood T cell repertoires in COVID-19. Background on the study: Researchers got acute and convalescent COVID-19 samples from the United States, Italy and Spain. Nucleic acid was either cDNA or gDNA, and it came from T cells, B-cell-depleted T cells, or PBMCs.

The table came from immunoSEQ multiplex PCR; TCRdb's copy has only in-frame clones and leaves some out. The data contain about 350,000 clones, approximately 86% of them singletons. Germline CDR1 is MNHEY and CDR2 is SMNVEV (reference sequence). The CDR3 extends over 15 amino acids. The germline V and J ends were trimmed by 6 bases and 3 bases, with 17 bases remaining between them. Sequences were obtained from peripheral blood. The chain links TRBV27 to TRBJ1-2; no clear D. This TCR was recovered from a woman aged 55-70 years with COVID-19, enrolled during active disease. This chain's CDR3 is CASRNKGATDYGYTF. The CDR3 DNA sequence: TGTGCCAGCAGGAACAAGGGAGCCACTGACTATGGCTACACCTTC.